This TCR beta chain emerged from a study of blood T cell repertoires in COVID-19. As for the study in general: From the United States, Italy and Spain came samples of acute and convalescent COVID-19.

Under the authors' procedure: Reference gene primer amplification yielded estimated nucleated cell counts. This table comes from immunoSEQ multiplex PCR, and its TCRdb copy is limited to in-frame clones, with some not included. From that table come the V and J calls and clone size; the DNA was used to work out D and trimming. The sample holds a few hundred thousand clones, 75% to 85% seen once. CDR3 size: 13 residues. Germline V CDR1 and CDR2: MDHEN, SYDVKM. V lost 3 bases, J lost 2 bases, and 8 bases lay in between. The receptor was isolated from a man in his forties or fifties with active or convalescent COVID-19. The sequencing input was peripheral blood. V and J are TRBV28 and TRBJ2-7; no reliable D call. The CDR3 nucleotides are TGTGCCAGCAGTTTCCGGGTGCCCTACGAGCAGTACTTC. This encodes CASSFRVPYEQYF.